Shown below are 30 T cell receptor beta chains from a single sample sequenced in a study of blood T cell repertoires in COVID-19. Generated by immunoSEQ multiplex PCR, the TCRdb table keeps only in-frame clones and is missing some. The top ten hold 0.76% of the sample, which has 150,000 to 250,000 clones, around 94% seen once. Input material: peripheral blood. The origin of the receptors is a man aged 25 to 40 with COVID-19, enrolled during active disease.

This chain uses TRBV7-6 with TRBJ2-1; 9 nucleotides agree with TRBD1. This CDR3 contains 16 residues. Trimming at V came to 5 bases and at J to 2 bases, leaving 7 bases not matched to a gene. The V gene's germline CDR1 is SGHVS and CDR2 FNYEAQ. The DNA of the CDR3 is TGTGCCAGCAGCCAATTACGGACAGGGGCCTACAATGAGCAGTTCTTC. Amino acid sequence: CASSQLRTGAYNEQFF.

This chain connects TRBV30 to TRBJ1-5; D is possibly TRBD1 (6 bases). From germline, CDR1 is GTSNPN and CDR2 SVGIG (reference sequence). With 1 base removed from V and 7 bases from J, the gap between germline ends came to 8 bases. The CDR3 has 12 residues. The CDR3 nucleotides read TGTGCCTGGAGTGCAGGGGACCAGCCCCAGCATTTT. This translates into CAWSAGDQPQHF.

V and J are TRBV6-6 and TRBJ1-1, with 8 bases identical to TRBD1. The CDR3 consists of 15 residues. CDR1 MNHNY and CDR2 SVGAGI come from the germline V gene (reference sequence). V trimming: 5 bases; J trimming: 0 bases; junction bases outside the gene matches: 5. The CDR3: CASSPRGHLNTEAFF. DNA for the CDR3: TGTGCCAGCAGTCCCAGGGGGCACCTGAACACTGAAGCTTTCTTT.

V and J are TRBV15 and TRBJ1-2, with TRBD1 identical over 11 bases. V lost 5 bases, J lost 8 bases, and 10 bases stayed unmatched. CDR3 length: 15 residues. CDR1 is LNHNV, CDR2 YYDKDF, per germline (reference sequence). CDR3: CATSGRDRGEWGYTF. In nucleotides, the CDR3 is TGTGCCACCAGCGGCCGGGACAGGGGGGAGTGGGGCTACACCTTC.

The chain uses TRBV7-9 and TRBJ2-7, with 8 bases lining up with TRBD1. V lost 5 bases and J lost 6; bases outside the gene matches: 6. The CDR3 is 13 residues long. CDR1 and CDR2 (germline): SEHNR, FQNEAQ (reference sequence). CDR3 bases: TGTGCCAGCAGCCCCAGGACAGGGCGCGAGCAGTACTTC. Translated, it gives CASSPRTGREQYF.

CDR3 DNA: TGTGCCACCAGCAACAGGGACACCCTTCTTTATAGCAATCAGCCCCAGCATTTT. Translated, it gives CATSNRDTLLYSNQPQHF. The chain joins TRBV15 to TRBJ1-5; a possible D gene is TRBD1 (6 bases). The CDR3 has 18 amino acids. The V gene's germline CDR1 is LNHNV and CDR2 YYDKDF (reference sequence). Trimming took 4 bases from V and 0 from J, leaving 19 bases between them.

V and J are TRBV5-1 and TRBJ1-3; no definite D call. V lost 2 bases, J lost 6 bases, and 18 bases lay in between. This CDR3 has 16 residues. In germline, CDR1 is SGHRS, CDR2 YFSETQ. DNA of the CDR3: TGCGCCAGCAGCTTTGGGAGGGAACAACGTGAAAACACCATATATTTT. Residues: CASSFGREQRENTIYF. The full variable domain, with the rest looked up from reference TRBV5-1 and TRBJ1-3, is KAGVTQTPRYLIKTRGQQVTLSCSPISGHRSVSWYQQTPGQGLQFLFEYFSETQRNKGNFPGRFSGRQFSNSRSEMNVSTLELGDSALYLCASSFGREQRENTIYFGEGSWLTVV.

V and J are TRBV4-1 and TRBJ1-5; 10 nucleotides align to TRBD1. The CDR3 runs 17 residues. The V gene's germline CDR1 is MGHRA and CDR2 YSYEKL. The V gene end was trimmed by 7 bases and the J gene end by 4 bases; junction bases not matched to a gene: 13. CDR3 in amino acids: CASTSSGSGQGNQPQHF. The DNA for the CDR3 is TGCGCCAGCACCTCCTCCGGGTCGGGACAGGGGAATCAGCCCCAGCATTTT.

The chain is built from TRBV9 and TRBJ2-3, with D tentatively TRBD2 (6 bases). This CDR3 contains 15 residues. Germline V CDR1 and CDR2: SGDLS, YYNGEE. V was clipped by 0 bases and J by 2 bases, with 10 bases between them. CDR3 residues: CASSVGGTHTDTQYF. In DNA form, the CDR3 reads TGTGCCAGCAGCGTAGGAGGGACTCACACAGATACGCAGTATTTT.

The chain is built from TRBV19 and TRBJ1-5; 8 bases line up with TRBD1. V lost 8 bases, J lost 2 bases, and 5 bases stayed unmatched. Germline values: CDR1 LNHDA, CDR2 SQIVND (reference sequence). This CDR3 has 14 amino acids. CDR3 amino acids: CASGGQGGNQPQHF. The CDR3 bases are TGTGCCAGTGGAGGACAGGGCGGCAATCAGCCCCAGCATTTT.

The chain has TRBV5-1 and TRBJ2-3; 10 bases match TRBD2. Germline loops: CDR1 SGHRS, CDR2 YFSETQ. Trimming took 4 bases from V and 2 from J; bases not matched to a gene: 4. This CDR3 has 15 residues. The CDR3 DNA is TGCGCCAGCAGCATTAGCGGGGGGCTCACAGATACGCAGTATTTT. Protein: CASSISGGLTDTQYF.

The chain recombines TRBV6-6 with TRBJ2-7, with 9 bases lining up with TRBD1. Trimming removed 10 bases from V and 2 bases from J; junction bases left unmatched: 9. The CDR3 runs to 14 residues. Germline CDR1 and CDR2: MNHNY and SVGAGI (reference sequence). The chain's CDR3 is CATTTGGLPYEQYF. CDR3 sequence (DNA): TGTGCCACAACTACAGGGGGCCTACCCTACGAGCAGTACTTC.

V and J are TRBV5-1 and TRBJ1-4, with 8 bases matching TRBD1. The J segment lost 12 bases and the V segment lost 4 bases, leaving 14 bases of the junction unmatched. The CDR3 is made up of 15 amino acids. Per the germline V gene, CDR1 is SGHRS and CDR2 is YFSETQ. CDR3 nucleotides: TGCGCCAGCAGCCCAGGGGGCTCCTTAAAGGTGGAACTGTTTTTT. The encoded protein is CASSPGGSLKVELFF.

This sequence joins TRBV4-1 and TRBJ1-3; 9 bases fit TRBD1. The germline V gene has CDR1 MGHRA and CDR2 YSYEKL. This CDR3 is built from 19 residues. V was pared by 0 bases and J by 5 bases, with 14 bases of the junction left unmatched. The CDR3 DNA reads as TGCGCCAGCAGCCAAGATCTCGGCTTTTTGGGACAGGGTAGAAACACCATATATTTT. Protein product: CASSQDLGFLGQGRNTIYF.

The CDR3 loop is CASSSNWDRSEAFF. In DNA, the CDR3 is TGCGCCAGCAGCTCTAACTGGGACAGGAGTGAAGCTTTCTTT. The V gene is TRBV5-1, the J gene TRBJ1-1, with TRBD1 identical over 8 bases. The CDR3 is made up of 14 amino acids. In germline, CDR1 is SGHRS, CDR2 YFSETQ. Germline trimming cut 3 bases from V and 7 bases from J; bases unmatched to any gene: 8. Full variable domain (missing parts from reference TRBV5-1 and TRBJ1-1): KAGVTQTPRYLIKTRGQQVTLSCSPISGHRSVSWYQQTPGQGLQFLFEYFSETQRNKGNFPGRFSGRQFSNSRSEMNVSTLELGDSALYLCASSSNWDRSEAFFGQGTRLTVV.

The chain has TRBV2 and TRBJ2-3, with TRBD1 matching 9 bases. The CDR3 consists of 17 residues. Germline CDR1 SNHLY, CDR2 FYNNEI. V lost 6 bases and J lost 0; bases outside the gene matches: 10. Written as DNA, the CDR3 is TGTGCCAGCAGGATTAATAGACAGGGGGTGAGCACAGATACGCAGTATTTT. It is translated as CASRINRQGVSTDTQYF.

The V and J genes are TRBV6-5 and TRBJ1-1; a weak D match, TRBD1 (6 bases). The CDR3 totals 15 residues. The V gene's germline CDR1 is MNHEY and CDR2 SVGAGI. V was cut by 7 bases and J by 6 bases, with 21 bases left in between. CDR3 protein: CASIISYRDVPEAFF. In DNA form, the CDR3 reads TGTGCCAGCATAATCTCGTACAGGGATGTCCCTGAAGCTTTCTTT.

The chain combines TRBV7-3 with TRBJ1-1, with D possibly TRBD1 on 5 matching bases. The CDR3 is 13 amino acids. The V end lost 4 bases, the J end lost 1 base, and 7 bases lay between the germline ends. Germline V gives CDR1 SGHTA, CDR2 FQGTGA. The CDR3 reads CASSSGQNTEAFF. Here the CDR3 DNA reads TGTGCCAGCAGCTCAGGACAGAACACTGAAGCTTTCTTT.

V is TRBV19 and J is TRBJ1-5; D possibly corresponds to TRBD1 (6 bases). Germline CDR1 LNHDA, CDR2 SQIVND (reference sequence). The CDR3 covers 14 residues. The ends were cut back, 4 bases at V and 6 bases at J, with 13 bases in the middle. The CDR3 DNA reads TGTGCCAGTAGTACAGGACTAGGGGGTCAGCCCCAGCATTTT. It translates to CASSTGLGGQPQHF.

The chain joins TRBV6-5 to TRBJ2-3, with a possible D match to TRBD1 (6 bases). Germline V gene lookup returns CDR1 MNHEY and CDR2 SVGAGI. Trimming removed 2 bases from V and 4 bases from J, with 13 bases in between. The CDR3 contains 15 residues. This chain's CDR3 is CASSYQGMDADTQYF. Written as DNA, the CDR3 is TGTGCCAGCAGTTACCAGGGGATGGACGCAGATACGCAGTATTTT.

The chain carries TRBV14 and TRBJ2-7; 8 nucleotides line up with TRBD1. This CDR3 has 16 amino acids. V dropped 0 bases and J dropped 5; count of bases not matched to a gene: 9. Germline values: CDR1 SGHDN, CDR2 FVKESK. The CDR3 here is CASSQEIRTGWNEQYF. Written as DNA, the CDR3 is TGTGCCAGCAGCCAAGAGATAAGGACAGGGTGGAACGAGCAGTACTTC.

The rearrangement uses TRBV19 and TRBJ1-6, with 7 bases lining up with TRBD1. V lost 5 bases and J lost 3; bases outside the gene matches: 4. The CDR3 covers 15 residues. Germline V CDR1 and CDR2: LNHDA, SQIVND (reference sequence). CDR3 loop: CASSPRDSYNSPLHF. CDR3 sequence (DNA): TGTGCCAGTAGTCCCCGGGACAGCTATAATTCACCCCTCCACTTT.

This chain joins TRBV28 and TRBJ2-3; 11 nucleotides agree with TRBD2. V dropped 2 bases and J dropped 2; count of bases not matched to a gene: 3. Germline CDR1 reads MDHEN; CDR2 reads SYDVKM. The CDR3 covers 16 residues. CDR3 sequence reads: CASSLTLAGDTDTQYF. DNA of the CDR3: TGTGCCAGCAGTTTAACACTAGCGGGGGACACAGATACGCAGTATTTT.

The chain uses TRBV5-1 and TRBJ1-1; 7 nucleotides line up with TRBD1. J gave up 4 bases and V 4 bases, and 13 bases lay outside the gene matches. Germline V CDR1 and CDR2: SGHRS, YFSETQ. The CDR3 consists of 16 residues. CDR3 region: CASSPRQGVGSTEAFF. CDR3 in DNA: TGCGCCAGCAGCCCTAGACAGGGAGTGGGCAGCACTGAAGCTTTCTTT.

This chain uses TRBV12-3 or TRBV12-4 with TRBJ2-7, with D perhaps matching TRBD2 (6 bases). The CDR3 is 13 amino acids. Trimming stripped 1 base from V and 3 bases from J, with 7 bases between. CDR3 DNA: TGTGCCAGCAGTTTAGTGCGGGGCTACGAGCAGTACTTC. Its translation is CASSLVRGYEQYF.

The V and J genes are TRBV20-1 and TRBJ2-2; no reliable D call. CDR3 length: 13 amino acids. V was clipped by 3 bases and J by 0 bases, with 5 bases between them. Looked up from germline, CDR1 is DFQATT and CDR2 is SNEGSKA (reference sequence). The CDR3 loop is CSASSPNTGELFF. The CDR3 nucleotides read TGCAGTGCTAGTAGCCCGAACACCGGGGAGCTGTTTTTT.

The V gene is TRBV11-1, the J gene TRBJ1-1, with D hard to call. V shed 5 bases and J shed 0 bases, with 13 bases lying between them. Germline loops: CDR1 SGHAT, CDR2 FQDESV (reference sequence). CDR3 length equals 15 residues. CDR3 amino acids: CASSPAYGLNTEAFF. As DNA, the CDR3 is TGTGCCAGCAGCCCTGCTTACGGGTTGAACACTGAAGCTTTCTTT.

A single count supports this clone. The CDR3 nucleotides read TGTGCCATCAGTGGCTCCTCGAATTGGGCTCAAGAGACCCAGTACTTC. Amino acid sequence: CAISGSSNWAQETQYF. The V gene is TRBV10-3, the J gene TRBJ2-5; D call uncertain. The CDR3 length is 16 residues. Germline CDR1 reads ENHRY; CDR2 reads SYGVKD. With 4 bases removed from V and 2 bases from J, the gap between germline ends came to 17 bases.

The V and J genes are TRBV4-1 and TRBJ2-2; 8 positions match TRBD2. Trimming took 0 bases from V and 0 from J; bases not matched to a gene: 3. The germline CDR1 and CDR2 sequences are MGHRA and YSYEKL. The CDR3 runs to 17 residues. Here the CDR3 reads CASSQDTGLANTGELFF. CDR3 bases: TGCGCCAGCAGCCAAGATACGGGACTAGCGAACACCGGGGAGCTGTTTTTT.

The rearrangement joins TRBV7-9 to TRBJ1-1; D may be TRBD1 (6 bases). This CDR3 region has 16 residues. From germline, CDR1 is SEHNR and CDR2 FQNEAQ (reference sequence). Trimming took 3 bases from V and 4 from J, leaving 18 bases between them. In DNA form, the CDR3 reads TGTGCCAGCAGCTTTTTTGGGGGCCAATCGGGCACTGAAGCTTTCTTT. Its translation: CASSFFGGQSGTEAFF.